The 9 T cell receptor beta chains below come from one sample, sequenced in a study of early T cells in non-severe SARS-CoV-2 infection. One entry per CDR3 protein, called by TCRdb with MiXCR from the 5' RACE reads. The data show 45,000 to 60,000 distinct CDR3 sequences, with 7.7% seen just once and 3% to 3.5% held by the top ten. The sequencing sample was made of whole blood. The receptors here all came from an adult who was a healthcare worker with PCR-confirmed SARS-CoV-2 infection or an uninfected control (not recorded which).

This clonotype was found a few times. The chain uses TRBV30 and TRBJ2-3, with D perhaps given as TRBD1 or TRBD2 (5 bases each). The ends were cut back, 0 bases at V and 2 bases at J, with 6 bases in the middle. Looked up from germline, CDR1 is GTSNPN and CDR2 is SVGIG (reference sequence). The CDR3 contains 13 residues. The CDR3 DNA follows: TGTGCCTGGAGTGTAGGGACCACAGATACGCAGTATTTT. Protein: CAWSVGTTDTQYF.

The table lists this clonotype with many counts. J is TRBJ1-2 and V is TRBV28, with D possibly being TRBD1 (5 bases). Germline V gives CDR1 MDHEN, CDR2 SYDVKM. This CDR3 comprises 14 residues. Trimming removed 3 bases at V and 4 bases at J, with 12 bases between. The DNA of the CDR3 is TGTGCCAGCAGTTTGTCGAGGGGCTTCTATGGCTACACCTTC. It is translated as CASSLSRGFYGYTF.

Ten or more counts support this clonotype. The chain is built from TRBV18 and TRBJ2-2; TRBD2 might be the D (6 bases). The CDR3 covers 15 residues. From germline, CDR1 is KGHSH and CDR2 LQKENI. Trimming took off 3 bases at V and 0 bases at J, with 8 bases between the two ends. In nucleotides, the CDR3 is TGTGCCAGCTCACCTGAGCGGGCGAACACCGGGGAGCTGTTTTTT. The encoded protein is CASSPERANTGELFF.

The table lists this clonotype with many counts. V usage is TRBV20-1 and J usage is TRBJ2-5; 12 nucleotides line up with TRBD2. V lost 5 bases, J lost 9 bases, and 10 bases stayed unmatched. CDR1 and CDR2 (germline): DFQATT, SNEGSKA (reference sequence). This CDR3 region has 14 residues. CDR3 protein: CSARRTSGTPSQYF. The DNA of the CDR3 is TGCAGTGCTCGGAGGACTAGCGGGACGCCATCCCAGTACTTC.

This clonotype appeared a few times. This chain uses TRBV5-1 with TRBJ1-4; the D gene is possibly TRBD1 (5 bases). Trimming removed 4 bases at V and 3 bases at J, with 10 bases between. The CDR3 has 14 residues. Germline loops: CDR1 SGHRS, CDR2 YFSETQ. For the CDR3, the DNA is TGCGCCAGCAGCCCGATGGGGGCTAATGAAAAACTGTTTTTT. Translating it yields CASSPMGANEKLFF.

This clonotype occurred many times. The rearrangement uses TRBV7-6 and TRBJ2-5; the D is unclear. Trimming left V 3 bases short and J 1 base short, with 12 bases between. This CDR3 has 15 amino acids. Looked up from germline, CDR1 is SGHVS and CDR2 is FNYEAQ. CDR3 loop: CASSFMRSSQETQYF. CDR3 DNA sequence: TGTGCCAGCAGCTTTATGAGGAGCTCCCAAGAGACCCAGTACTTC.

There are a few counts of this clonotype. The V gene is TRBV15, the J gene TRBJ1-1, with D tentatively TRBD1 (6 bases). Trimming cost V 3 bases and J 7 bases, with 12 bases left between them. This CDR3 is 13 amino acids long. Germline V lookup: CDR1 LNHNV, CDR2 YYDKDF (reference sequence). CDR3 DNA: TGTGCCACCAGCAGCGGACAGCCAGTTGAAGCTTTCTTT. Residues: CATSSGQPVEAFF.

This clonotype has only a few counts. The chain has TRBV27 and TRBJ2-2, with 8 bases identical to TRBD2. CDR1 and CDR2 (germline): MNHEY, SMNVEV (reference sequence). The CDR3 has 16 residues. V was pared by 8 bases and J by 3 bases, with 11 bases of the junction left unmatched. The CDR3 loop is CASLPWAGGDTGELFF. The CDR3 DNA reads TGTGCCAGCCTGCCATGGGCGGGAGGTGACACCGGGGAGCTGTTTTTT.

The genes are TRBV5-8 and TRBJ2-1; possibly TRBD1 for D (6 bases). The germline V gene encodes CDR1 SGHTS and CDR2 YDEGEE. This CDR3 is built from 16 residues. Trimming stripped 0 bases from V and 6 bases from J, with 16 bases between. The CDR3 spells CASSLGQVGPSNEQFF. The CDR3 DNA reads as TGTGCCAGCAGCTTGGGACAGGTTGGGCCTTCCAATGAGCAGTTCTTC.